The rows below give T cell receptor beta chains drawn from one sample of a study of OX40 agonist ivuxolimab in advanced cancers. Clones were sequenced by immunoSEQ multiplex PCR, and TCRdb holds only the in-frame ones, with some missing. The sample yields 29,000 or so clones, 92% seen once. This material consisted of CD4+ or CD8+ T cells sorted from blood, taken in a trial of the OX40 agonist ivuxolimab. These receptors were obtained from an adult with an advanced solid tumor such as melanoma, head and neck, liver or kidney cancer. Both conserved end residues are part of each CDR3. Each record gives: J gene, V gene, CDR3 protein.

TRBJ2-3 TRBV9 CASSAGQGLSF
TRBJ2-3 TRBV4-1 CASTLGLGGTDTQYF
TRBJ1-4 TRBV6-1 CASSPGYGNEKLFF
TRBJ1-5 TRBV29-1 CSVSDSDNQPQHF
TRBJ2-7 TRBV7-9 CASSSRLASEQYF
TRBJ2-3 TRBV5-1 CASSLGQGSDTQYF
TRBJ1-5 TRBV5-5 CASSLVPLPYSNQPQHF
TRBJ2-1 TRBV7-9 CASSLAAESYNEQFF
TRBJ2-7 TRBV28 CASRAPSGQYF
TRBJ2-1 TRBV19 CASISGSYNEQFF
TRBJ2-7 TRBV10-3 CAISSSYEQYF
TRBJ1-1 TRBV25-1 CASSERCLQGAQYTEAFF
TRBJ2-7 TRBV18 CASSQTGNSYEQYF
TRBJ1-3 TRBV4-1 CASGISSGNTIYF
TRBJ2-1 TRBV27 CASRGDRYNEQFF
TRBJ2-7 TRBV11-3 CASSHRDRPYEQYF
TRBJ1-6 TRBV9 CASRQGNNSPLHF
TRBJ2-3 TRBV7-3 CASSSYGTGSTDTQYF